One sample yielded the 14 T cell receptor beta chains listed below, sequenced in a study of breast tumors, draining lymph nodes, adjacent tissues. Each CDR3 protein is one row after TCRdb ran MiXCR on the multiplex PCR reads. The sample lists about 63,000 distinct CDR3 sequences, around 60% occurring once. Material for sequencing was breast tumor tissue. The receptors shown here come from a female donor with breast cancer. Some clones in this sample may be carry-over from other donors' samples.

The rearrangement joins TRBV15 to TRBJ2-1; no clear D gene. The V and J ends lost 3 bases and 5 bases respectively, with 11 bases between them. The CDR3 extends over 14 amino acids. Per germline, CDR1 LNHNV and CDR2 YYDKDF (reference sequence). The CDR3, as DNA: TGTGCCACCAGCAGCCCCCCGGCCCACAATGAGCAGTTCTTC. It codes for CATSSPPAHNEQFF.

The genes are TRBV19 and TRBJ1-4; the D gene is possibly TRBD1 (5 bases). The CDR3 runs 12 residues. Trimming cost V 9 bases and J 5 bases, with 10 bases left between them. Per the germline V gene, CDR1 is LNHDA and CDR2 is SQIVND (reference sequence). Written as DNA, the CDR3 is TGTGCCAGGGGGCGCGGGAATGAAAAACTGTTTTTT. This gives the protein CARGRGNEKLFF.

This clonotype was seen ten or more times. The chain joins TRBV6-1 to TRBJ2-1; D is ambiguous. This CDR3 spans 14 amino acids. Germline V gives CDR1 MNHNS, CDR2 SASEGT. Trimming pared 0 bases from V and 5 bases from J, leaving 8 bases between. CDR3 sequence: CASSEAYRHNEQFF. DNA of the CDR3: TGTGCCAGCAGTGAAGCTTATAGGCACAATGAGCAGTTCTTC.

The gene calls are TRBV6-2 or TRBV6-3 and TRBJ1-2; D is unresolved. Trimming stripped 5 bases from V and 8 bases from J, with 12 bases between. Germline CDR1 is MNHEY and CDR2 is SVGEGT. The CDR3 extends over 12 amino acids. CDR3 region: CASSPGPLGYTF. CDR3 bases: TGTGCCAGCAGTCCCGGACCCCTAGGCTACACCTTC.

This clonotype was detected ten times or more. The chain employs TRBV5-1 and TRBJ2-7; possible D gene TRBD1, 6 bases. This CDR3 region has 12 residues. V was clipped by 0 bases and J by 9 bases, with 10 bases between them. The germline V gene has CDR1 SGHRS and CDR2 YFSETQ. CDR3 sequence: CASSLGQERQYF. Written as DNA, the CDR3 is TGCGCCAGCAGCTTGGGACAGGAGAGGCAGTACTTC.

As for this clonotype: The CDR3 does not close with the conserved phenylalanine or tryptophan, likely indicating a read error. The DNA is left out, because the CDR3 cannot be placed on it with certainty; the CDR3 is given as TCRdb lists it. This sequence joins TRBV6-4 and TRBJ2-3; TRBD1 is the table's D call and was not checked against the DNA. Germline V gene data show CDR1 as MRHNA and CDR2 as SNTAGT. The CDR3 is 14 amino acids in total, end residues counted. CDR3 region: CASSDGTGTDTWYL.

The J gene is TRBJ1-2, the V gene TRBV24-1; maybe TRBD1 (5 bases). The CDR3 spans 15 residues. V dropped 2 bases and J dropped 1 base, with 10 bases sitting between them. Germline V lookup: CDR1 KGHDR, CDR2 SFDVKD. CDR3 nucleotides: TGTGCCACCAGTGATTCGACCCAGGGTAACTATGGCTACACCTTC. This translates into CATSDSTQGNYGYTF.

For this clonotype: The junction departs from germline at one end; a sequencing error may be responsible. The V call is TRBV5-6, the J call TRBJ2-7, with 8 bases matching TRBD2. CDR1 and CDR2 (germline): SGHDT, YYEEEE. The length of the CDR3 is 15 residues. The CDR3 DNA sequence: TGTGCCACCAGCTTAAAAAGCGGGAGTAGGTACGAGCAGTACTTC. Translating gives CATSLKSGSRYEQYF.

The DNA of the CDR3 is TGCAGTGCCCCTGGGCAGGTATGGGACAATGAGCAGTTCTTC. Translated, it gives CSAPGQVWDNEQFF. J is TRBJ2-1 and V is TRBV20-1, with unresolved D. V lost 6 bases and J lost 5, with 17 bases in between. Germline V CDR1 and CDR2: DFQATT, SNEGSKA (reference sequence). This CDR3 has 14 amino acids.

The J gene is TRBJ1-2, the V gene TRBV4-1; D uncertain. The CDR3 runs 13 residues. Germline assignment: CDR1 MGHRA and CDR2 YSYEKL. The V gene lost 5 bases and the J gene lost 2 bases, with 9 bases spanning the gap. CDR3 sequence (DNA): TGCGCCAGCAGCAAGGGAGGGAACTATGGCTACACCTTC. This codes for CASSKGGNYGYTF.

The chain couples TRBV7-2 to TRBJ2-1; TRBD1 or TRBD2 may be the D gene (5 bases each). Trimming took 5 bases from V and 5 from J, leaving 16 bases between them. This CDR3 comprises 15 residues. The germline V gene encodes CDR1 SGHTA and CDR2 FQGNSA. This CDR3 reads CASSLGTARNNEQFF. DNA of the CDR3: TGTGCCAGCAGCCTTGGGACGGCCCGGAACAATGAGCAGTTCTTC.

The chain is built from TRBV12-5 and TRBJ2-7; a possible D gene is TRBD1 (6 bases). CDR1 is LGHNT and CDR2 is FRNRAP in the germline V gene. The length of the CDR3 is 14 residues. Trimming shortened V by 0 bases and J by 3 bases, and 9 bases separated the two germline ends. CDR3 bases: TGTGCTAGTGGTTTGGTATGCAGGGGCTACGAGCAGTACGTC. It translates to CASGLVCRGYEQYV.

The chain joins TRBV20-1 to TRBJ2-7; no clear D. Germline assignment: CDR1 DFQATT and CDR2 SNEGSKA (reference sequence). This CDR3 is 13 amino acids long. Trimming left V 7 bases short and J 5 bases short, with 18 bases between. The CDR3 sequence: CSVPLINGDEQYF. In DNA form, the CDR3 reads TGCAGTGTACCCCTCATAAATGGGGACGAGCAGTACTTC.

The genes are TRBV2 and TRBJ2-1, with D tentatively TRBD2 (5 bases). Germline CDR1 and CDR2: SNHLY and FYNNEI. Trimming removed 4 bases at V and 7 bases at J, with 8 bases between. This CDR3 is built from 12 residues. The CDR3 DNA sequence: TGTGCCAGCAGTGTCGGGGTAAATGAGCAGTTCTTC. This encodes CASSVGVNEQFF.